One and the same sample provided the 26 T cell receptor beta chains below, sequenced in a study of blood T cell repertoires in COVID-19. Using immunoSEQ multiplex PCR, the repertoire was profiled, and TCRdb retains in-frame clones only, with some absent. The sample gives around 290,000 clones, approximately 90% of which show up once; 2% to 2.5% is in the top ten. The sequencing input was PBMCs or T cells enriched from blood (not recorded which). Receptors were obtained from an older woman in a cohort exposed to, infected with or recovered from COVID-19 (not recorded which).

The V gene is TRBV9, the J gene TRBJ2-2; TRBD2 might be the D (5 bases). This CDR3 is 16 amino acids long. The V gene's germline CDR1 is SGDLS and CDR2 YYNGEE. Trimming removed 0 bases at V and 4 bases at J, with 13 bases between. CDR3 DNA sequence: TGTGCCAGCAGCGTAGGAGGGTTCGGAGGCACCGGGGAGCTGTTTTTT. Translated: CASSVGGFGGTGELFF.

The chain combines TRBV3-1 (or the pseudogene TRBV3-2) with TRBJ2-3, with D possibly TRBD2 on 6 matching bases. Germline CDR1 is LGHDT and CDR2 is YNNKEL (reference sequence). V lost 5 bases to trimming and J lost 3 bases, with 12 bases between them. The CDR3 spans 14 residues. CDR3 protein: CASSGSGGTDTQYF. The DNA for the CDR3 is TGTGCCAGCAGCGGCTCTGGGGGGACAGATACGCAGTATTTT.

This clone was observed a few times. The chain couples TRBV7-2 to TRBJ2-7, with 7 bases lining up with TRBD1. Germline V CDR1 and CDR2: SGHTA, FQGNSA. J lost 0 bases, V lost 1 base, and 6 bases had no gene match. The CDR3 spans 16 residues. The CDR3 spells CASSLDSGTDSYEQYF. CDR3 coding DNA: TGTGCCAGCAGCTTAGATTCCGGGACAGACTCCTACGAGCAGTACTTC. The full variable domain, completed using reference TRBV7-2 and TRBJ2-7, is GAGVSQSPSNKVTEKGKDVELRCDPISGHTALYWYRQSLGQGLEFLIYFQGNSAPDKSGLPSDRFSAERTGGSVSTLTIQRTQQEDSAVYLCASSLDSGTDSYEQYFGPGTRLTVT.

This clone was recorded once. The rearrangement joins TRBV24-1 to TRBJ2-1, with D perhaps TRBD2 (6 bases). CDR1 and CDR2 (germline): KGHDR, SFDVKD. The CDR3 is 16 amino acids. Trimming shortened V by 2 bases and J by 0 bases, and 10 bases separated the two germline ends. The CDR3 reads CATSDYRGSSYNEQFF. DNA of the CDR3: TGTGCCACCAGTGATTATCGGGGGAGCTCCTACAATGAGCAGTTCTTC.

The chain employs TRBV30 and TRBJ1-5; D ambiguous. The CDR3 is 13 residues long. The V gene lost 1 base and the J gene lost 0 bases, with 4 bases spanning the gap. Germline CDR1 GTSNPN, CDR2 SVGIG (reference sequence). CDR3 DNA sequence: TGTGCCTGGAGTGGAGATAGCAATCAGCCCCAGCATTTT. As protein: CAWSGDSNQPQHF.

The chain uses TRBV30 and TRBJ2-7, with 12 bases matching TRBD2. CDR1 GTSNPN and CDR2 SVGIG come from the germline V gene (reference sequence). The CDR3 runs 16 residues. Trimming cost V 2 bases and J 2 bases; bases outside gene matches: 7. The CDR3, as DNA: TGTGCCTGGAGTAGGCCGACTAGCGGGAGACCCTACGAGCAGTACTTC. This encodes CAWSRPTSGRPYEQYF.

The rearrangement links TRBV29-1 to TRBJ2-7; 11 bases are shared with TRBD1. The CDR3 loop spans 15 amino acids. The V gene end was trimmed by 5 bases and the J gene end by 0 bases; junction bases not matched to a gene: 6. Germline CDR1 reads SQVTM; CDR2 reads ANQGSEA. The CDR3, as DNA: TGCAGCGTTCGTTGGACAGGGGGCAGCTCCTACGAGCAGTACTTC. It yields the protein CSVRWTGGSSYEQYF.

This clone has only one observation. V usage is TRBV9 and J usage is TRBJ1-3; a weak D match, TRBD1 (6 bases). CDR3 length equals 15 residues. With 1 base removed from V and 0 bases from J, the gap between germline ends came to 8 bases. Germline CDR1 is SGDLS and CDR2 is YYNGEE. The CDR3 here is CASSVSDSSGNTIYF. The CDR3 bases are TGTGCCAGCAGCGTATCGGACAGCTCTGGAAACACCATATATTTT.

The V and J genes are TRBV11-2 and TRBJ2-1, with a possible D match to TRBD2 (5 bases). The CDR3 spans 14 residues. In germline, CDR1 is SGHAT, CDR2 FQNNGV. Trimming left V 3 bases short and J 6 bases short, with 12 bases between. CDR3 in DNA: TGTGCCAGCAGCTTCGACTATTCCGGCAATGAGCAGTTCTTC. The encoded protein is CASSFDYSGNEQFF.

This rearrangement joins TRBV6-5 to TRBJ1-5; D is unclear. Germline CDR1 MNHEY, CDR2 SVGAGI. The CDR3 consists of 15 residues. Deletions cut 6 bases from V and 4 bases from J, with 16 bases between. The CDR3: CASSPGFFTNQPQHF. CDR3 nucleotides: TGTGCCAGCAGCCCGGGATTTTTCACGAATCAGCCCCAGCATTTT.

J is TRBJ1-1 and V is TRBV7-6, with D unresolved. The germline gives CDR1 SGHVS, CDR2 FNYEAQ. V lost 4 bases and J lost 2, with 5 bases in between. The CDR3 length is 12 residues. CDR3 nucleotide sequence: TGTGCCAGCAGCTCCCCTAACACTGAAGCTTTCTTT. This sequence encodes CASSSPNTEAFF.

The chain has TRBV10-3 and TRBJ2-5; 7 bases fit TRBD1. In germline, CDR1 is ENHRY, CDR2 SYGVKD. The CDR3 extends over 13 amino acids. V lost 5 bases, J lost 5 bases, and 5 bases stayed unmatched. The CDR3 DNA follows: TGTGCCATCAGTACGGACAGGAGCGAGACCCAGTACTTC. Translated: CAISTDRSETQYF.

The gene calls are TRBV27 and TRBJ2-5; 14 nucleotides match TRBD2. J gave up 4 bases and V 5 bases, and 6 bases lay outside the gene matches. The CDR3 spans 16 residues. Germline V gene data show CDR1 as MNHEY and CDR2 as SMNVEV (reference sequence). CDR3 DNA sequence: TGTGCCAGCAGTCCCGGGACTAGCGGGAGAGGAGAGACCCAGTACTTC. It codes for CASSPGTSGRGETQYF.

Comment on this clone: The sample carries other DNA sequences with the same CDR3. The chain has TRBV7-2 and TRBJ2-5, with D uncertain. CDR1 is SGHTA and CDR2 is FQGNSA in the germline V gene. Trimming pared 2 bases from V and 5 bases from J, leaving 6 bases between. This CDR3 spans 12 amino acids. The CDR3: CASSLPRETQYF. CDR3 sequence (DNA): TGTGCCAGCAGCTTACCTAGGGAGACCCAGTACTTC. Full variable domain (remainder filled in from reference TRBV7-2 and TRBJ2-5): GAGVSQSPSNKVTEKGKDVELRCDPISGHTALYWYRQSLGQGLEFLIYFQGNSAPDKSGLPSDRFSAERTGGSVSTLTIQRTQQEDSAVYLCASSLPRETQYFGPGTRLLVL.

V usage is TRBV27 and J usage is TRBJ2-1; TRBD2 matches at 9 bases. Germline lookup yields CDR1 MNHEY and CDR2 SMNVEV (reference sequence). The V gene end was trimmed by 8 bases and the J gene end by 4 bases; junction bases not matched to a gene: 15. CDR3 size: 17 residues. This chain's CDR3 is CASARGGREALYNEQFF. CDR3 bases: TGTGCCAGCGCCCGTGGCGGGAGGGAGGCCCTATACAATGAGCAGTTCTTC.

The rearrangement links TRBV2 to TRBJ1-1; TRBD1 might be the D (6 bases). The CDR3 runs 17 residues. The germline V gene encodes CDR1 SNHLY and CDR2 FYNNEI. Trimming shortened V by 3 bases and J by 0 bases, and 17 bases separated the two germline ends. The DNA for the CDR3 is TGTGCCAGCAGTGATTACGGAGGACAGACAATGAACACTGAAGCTTTCTTT. Residues: CASSDYGGQTMNTEAFF.

The chain combines TRBV7-8 with TRBJ1-5, with D possibly being TRBD1 (5 bases). The CDR3 sequence is 20 residues long. Per the germline V gene, CDR1 is SGHVS and CDR2 is FQNEAQ. Trimming shortened V by 1 base and J by 0 bases, and 22 bases separated the two germline ends. The CDR3: CASSLGTSGWGPNSNQPQHF. In nucleotides, the CDR3 is TGTGCCAGCAGCTTAGGCACGTCCGGGTGGGGCCCTAATAGCAATCAGCCCCAGCATTTT.

The chain joins TRBV28 to TRBJ1-1, with 11 bases aligning to TRBD1. This CDR3 has 15 amino acids. Germline V CDR1 and CDR2: MDHEN, SYDVKM. V was clipped by 4 bases and J by 3 bases; unmatched bases: 4. The CDR3 sequence: CASSWTGGHYTEAFF. Here the CDR3 DNA reads TGTGCCAGCAGTTGGACAGGGGGCCATTACACTGAAGCTTTCTTT.

The chain employs TRBV24-1 and TRBJ2-5, with 11 bases lining up with TRBD1. Germline lookup yields CDR1 KGHDR and CDR2 SFDVKD. The ends lost 9 bases at V and 4 bases at J; junction bases unmatched: 3. CDR3 length: 13 residues. CDR3: CATGQGASETQYF. Written as DNA, the CDR3 is TGTGCCACCGGACAGGGGGCCTCAGAGACCCAGTACTTC.

V gene TRBV11-3 combines with J gene TRBJ2-3, with 7 bases lining up with TRBD2. This CDR3 comprises 16 residues. Germline V gene data show CDR1 as SGHNT and CDR2 as YENEEA. With 1 base clipped from V and 2 bases from J, the junction kept 6 bases outside the gene matches. The CDR3 DNA is TGTGCCAGCAGCTTAGGAGGGAGGGCCACCACAGATACGCAGTATTTT. This encodes CASSLGGRATTDTQYF.

The rearrangement joins TRBV9 to TRBJ2-5; 11 nucleotides align to TRBD2. The CDR3 consists of 18 residues. Germline CDR1 reads SGDLS; CDR2 reads YYNGEE. Trimming cost V 0 bases and J 5 bases; bases outside gene matches: 12. In DNA form, the CDR3 reads TGTGCCAGCAGCGTAGACCCTAGCGGGAGGACGGTGTCGGAGACCCAGTACTTC. Its protein is CASSVDPSGRTVSETQYF.

In this sample, this clone turned up once. The genes are TRBV30 and TRBJ1-4; tentative D call: TRBD1 (5 bases). CDR1 and CDR2 (germline): GTSNPN, SVGIG (reference sequence). The CDR3 is 13 amino acids. V was shortened by 5 bases and J by 0 bases, with 7 bases between the two germline ends. The CDR3 nucleotides are TGTGCCTGGCAGGGTTCAACTAATGAAAAACTGTTTTTT. Translation: CAWQGSTNEKLFF.

V gene TRBV6-5 combines with J gene TRBJ2-5, with TRBD1 identical over 10 bases. CDR3 length: 14 residues. CDR1 is MNHEY and CDR2 is SVGAGI in the germline V gene. V lost 8 bases to trimming and J lost 7 bases; unmatched junction nucleotides: 10. The CDR3 DNA is TGTGCCAGCGGGGACAGGGACAGGGGAGTGACCCAGTACTTC. Amino acid sequence: CASGDRDRGVTQYF.

The gene calls are TRBV30 and TRBJ1-6, with 7 bases matching TRBD1. CDR1 GTSNPN and CDR2 SVGIG come from the germline V gene (reference sequence). CDR3 length: 15 residues. The V and J ends lost 2 bases and 7 bases, in that order; junction bases with no gene match: 8. CDR3 DNA sequence: TGTGCCTGGAGTTCGCGACAGGGCCCCAATTCACCCCTCCACTTT. It codes for CAWSSRQGPNSPLHF. The full variable domain, its missing parts supplied by reference TRBV30 and TRBJ1-6, is SQTIHQWPATLVQPVGSPLSLECTVEGTSNPNLYWYRQAAGRGLQLLFYSVGIGQISSEVPQNLSASRPQDRQFILSSKKLLLSDSGFYLCAWSSRQGPNSPLHFGNGTRLTVT.

This chain uses TRBV6-4 with TRBJ1-4, with TRBD1 identical over 9 bases. The CDR3 spans 13 residues. In germline, CDR1 is MRHNA, CDR2 SNTAGT. J gave up 8 bases and V 11 bases, and 9 bases lay outside the gene matches. CDR3 in DNA: TGTGCCTTTCGCGGGACAGGGATGGAAAAACTGTTTTTT. This sequence encodes CAFRGTGMEKLFF.

V is TRBV7-6 and J is TRBJ1-6; no clear D gene. The CDR3 spans 17 residues. The germline CDR1 and CDR2 sequences are SGHVS and FNYEAQ. V dropped 4 bases and J dropped 0 bases, with 13 bases sitting between them. CDR3 amino acids: CASSSGGASSYNSPLHF. CDR3 in DNA: TGTGCCAGCAGCTCAGGAGGCGCGAGCTCCTATAATTCACCCCTCCACTTT.